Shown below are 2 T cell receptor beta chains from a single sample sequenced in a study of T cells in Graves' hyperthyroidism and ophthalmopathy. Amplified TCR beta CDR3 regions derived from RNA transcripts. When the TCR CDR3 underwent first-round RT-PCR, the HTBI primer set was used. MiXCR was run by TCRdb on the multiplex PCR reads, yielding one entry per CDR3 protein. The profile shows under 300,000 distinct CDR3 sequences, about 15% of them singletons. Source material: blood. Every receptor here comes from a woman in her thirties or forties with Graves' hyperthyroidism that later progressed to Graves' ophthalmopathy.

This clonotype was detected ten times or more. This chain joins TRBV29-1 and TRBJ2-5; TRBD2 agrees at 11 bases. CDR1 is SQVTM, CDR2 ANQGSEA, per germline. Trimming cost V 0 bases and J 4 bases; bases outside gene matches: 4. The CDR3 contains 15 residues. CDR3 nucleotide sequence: TGCAGCGTTGAAGATAGCGGGAGGGCCGGAGAGACCCAGTACTTC. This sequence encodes CSVEDSGRAGETQYF.

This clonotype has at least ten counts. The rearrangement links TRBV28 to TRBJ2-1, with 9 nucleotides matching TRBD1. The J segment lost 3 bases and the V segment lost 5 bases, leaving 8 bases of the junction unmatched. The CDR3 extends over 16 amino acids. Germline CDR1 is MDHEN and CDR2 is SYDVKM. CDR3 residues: CASSITGQGYYNEQFF. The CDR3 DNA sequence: TGTGCCAGCAGTATAACGGGACAGGGCTACTACAATGAGCAGTTCTTC. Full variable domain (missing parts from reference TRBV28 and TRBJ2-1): DVKVTQSSRYLVKRTGEKVFLECVQDMDHENMFWYRQDPGLGLRLIYFSYDVKMKEKGDIPEGYSVSREKKERFSLILESASTNQTSMYLCASSITGQGYYNEQFFGPGTRLTVL.